This T cell receptor (beta chain) originates from a study of shared clonotypes between healthy human individuals. For the study at large: There were three CD4 naive, three CD4 memory, two CD8 naive and one CD8 memory plates per donor.

The CDR3 spans 15 residues. Trimming shortened V by 0 bases and J by 5 bases, and 11 bases separated the two germline ends. Germline V gives CDR1 MNHEY, CDR2 SMNVEV (reference sequence). Profiling relied on immunoSEQ multiplex PCR, and the TCRdb table lists in-frame clones only, not all of them. The table includes some 680,000 clones, 60% to 75% detected once. Findings and caveats of the study: Larger estimated richness was generally seen in naive subsets than in memory subsets.

A word on this clone: Antigen: not known.

The chain joins TRBV27 to TRBJ1-5; D not certain. This clonotype was sampled from a woman younger than 45 in good health. The material sequenced was memory CD4+ T cells sorted from blood. Subset reported: CD45RA-negative fraction. The CDR3 here is CASSLSGMPHQPQHF. CDR3 DNA sequence: TGTGCCAGCAGTTTATCAGGGATGCCTCATCAGCCCCAGCATTTT.